The entry that follows covers one TCR beta chain sequence. The target antigen is unknown. The data are from a study of cytomegalovirus exposure and HLA in healthy donors. Findings of the study overall: Overall, approximately 150 TCR beta chains were annotated as cytomegalovirus-associated. Under in vitro conditions, a few CMV-associated chains were confirmed as specific for CMV antigens.

13 Jbeta primers and 60 Vbeta primers were used for the PCR. The method was immunoSEQ multiplex PCR; TCRdb's version includes in-frame clones alone and lacks a portion of them. This sample carries approximately 150,000 clones, 76% of them seen once, and the ten largest clones take about 2%. Germline CDR1 SGHNT, CDR2 YENEEA. V was shortened by 5 bases and J by 4 bases, with 11 bases between the two germline ends. The CDR3 extends over 13 amino acids. The sequence derives from a woman aged 40 to 50 in good health and CMV-seronegative. The sequencing sample was made of PBMCs. The gene calls are TRBV11-3 and TRBJ1-1, with D possibly matching TRBD1 (6 bases). The CDR3 DNA is TGTGCCAGCAGCACAACAGGGACCACTGAAGCTTTCTTT. This gives the protein CASSTTGTTEAFF.